The next 19 T cell receptor beta chains were all read from a single sample in a study of early T cells in non-severe SARS-CoV-2 infection. TCRdb itself ran the 5' RACE reads through MiXCR, one entry per CDR3 protein. Here the sample spans about 26,000 distinct CDR3 sequences, roughly 4.2% being singletons. The sample taken for sequencing was whole blood. These receptors were taken from an adult who was a healthcare worker with PCR-confirmed SARS-CoV-2 infection or an uninfected control (not recorded which).

The sample holds a few counts of this clonotype. This chain joins TRBV19 and TRBJ1-5, with D maybe TRBD1 (5 bases). The length of the CDR3 is 16 residues. Germline CDR1 is LNHDA and CDR2 is SQIVND (reference sequence). V was shortened by 5 bases and J by 6 bases, with 20 bases between the two germline ends. In DNA form, the CDR3 reads TGTGCCAGTAGTCCGGCGGGAGGGGCGAGTCCTCAGCCCCAGCATTTT. Translation gives CASSPAGGASPQPQHF.

This clonotype was counted at least ten times. The chain has TRBV20-1 and TRBJ2-1; a weak D match, TRBD2 (6 bases). Germline CDR1 reads DFQATT; CDR2 reads SNEGSKA (reference sequence). This CDR3 has 12 residues. The V and J ends lost 2 bases and 7 bases respectively, with 9 bases between them. CDR3 loop: CSARSGGNEQFF. The DNA for the CDR3 is TGCAGTGCTAGAAGTGGGGGGAATGAGCAGTTCTTC.

This clonotype was detected ten times or more. V and J are TRBV20-1 and TRBJ2-1; D gene uncertain. Germline lookup yields CDR1 DFQATT and CDR2 SNEGSKA (reference sequence). Trimming took 6 bases from V and 8 from J, leaving 20 bases between them. The CDR3 extends over 14 amino acids. Here the CDR3 DNA reads TGCAGTGCCAAAGTCGGTTCGGGTGTAGATGAGCAGTTCTTC. Amino acid sequence: CSAKVGSGVDEQFF.

J is TRBJ2-1 and V is TRBV25-1; TRBD2 aligns across 16 bases. Germline V gives CDR1 MGHDK, CDR2 SYGVNS. The J segment lost 10 bases and the V segment lost 4 bases, leaving 4 bases of the junction unmatched. There are 15 residues in the CDR3. The CDR3 loop is CASSGGTSGGEEQFF. The CDR3 bases are TGTGCCAGCAGTGGCGGGACTAGCGGGGGGGAGGAGCAGTTCTTC. The full variable domain, with the rest looked up from reference TRBV25-1 and TRBJ2-1, is EADIYQTPRYLVIGTGKKITLECSQTMGHDKMYWYQQDPGMELHLIHYSYGVNSTEKGDLSSESTVSRIRTEHFPLTLESARPSHTSQYLCASSGGTSGGEEQFFGPGTRLTVL.

The table lists this clonotype with many counts. The V and J genes are TRBV7-8 and TRBJ2-2; a weak D match, TRBD1 (6 bases). Trimming shortened V by 5 bases and J by 1 base, and 14 bases separated the two germline ends. The CDR3 is made up of 16 amino acids. Germline V gene data show CDR1 as SGHVS and CDR2 as FQNEAQ. The CDR3 sequence: CASSPVGGWNTGELFF. For the CDR3, the DNA is TGTGCCAGCAGCCCCGTAGGGGGATGGAACACCGGGGAGCTGTTTTTT.

This clonotype was observed many times. This rearrangement joins TRBV6-5 to TRBJ2-7, with a possible D match to TRBD1 (6 bases). Trimming removed 2 bases from V and 4 bases from J, with 12 bases in between. This CDR3 is built from 14 residues. Germline-derived CDR1 and CDR2 are MNHEY and SVGAGI. The CDR3 bases are TGTGCCAGCAGTTACATGGCAGGGGAATACGAGCAGTACTTC. Translation: CASSYMAGEYEQYF.

This clonotype appeared many times. The rearrangement links TRBV12-3 or TRBV12-4 to TRBJ2-1; no clear D gene. V lost 3 bases and J 8 bases, leaving 14 bases between the germline ends. The CDR3 covers 14 residues. The CDR3 bases are TGTGCCAGCAGTTTCTTGGACCGGTCGCATGAGCAGTTCTTC. This translates into CASSFLDRSHEQFF.

This clonotype was detected ten times or more. The chain is built from TRBV4-2 and TRBJ1-1, with TRBD1 as a possible D gene (5 bases). This CDR3 has 17 amino acids. V was clipped by 0 bases and J by 4 bases, with 18 bases between them. In germline, CDR1 is LGHNA, CDR2 YNFKEQ. The CDR3 is CASSQDLGDGFFTEAFF. The CDR3 DNA reads as TGTGCCAGCAGCCAAGACTTGGGGGACGGATTTTTCACTGAAGCTTTCTTT.

This clonotype was detected many times. This chain connects TRBV18 to TRBJ1-1, with D possibly being TRBD1 (6 bases). The CDR3 runs to 12 residues. Trimming left V 3 bases short and J 8 bases short, with 10 bases between. Germline CDR1 KGHSH, CDR2 LQKENI. The CDR3 nucleotides are TGTGCCAGCTCACCTCGACAGGACGAAGCTTTCTTT. Translating gives CASSPRQDEAFF.

This clonotype appeared many times. The J gene is TRBJ2-2, the V gene TRBV20-1; no firm D call. There are 12 residues in the CDR3. V was clipped by 2 bases and J by 7 bases, with 8 bases between them. In germline, CDR1 is DFQATT, CDR2 SNEGSKA (reference sequence). CDR3 in amino acids: CSARMGFGELFF. DNA for the CDR3: TGCAGTGCTAGAATGGGCTTCGGGGAGCTGTTTTTT.

At least ten counts were recorded for this clonotype. The J gene is TRBJ1-1, the V gene TRBV2, with a tentative D call TRBD1 (5 bases). Trimming removed 5 bases from V and 1 base from J, with 8 bases in between. This CDR3 spans 13 amino acids. The germline CDR1 and CDR2 sequences are SNHLY and FYNNEI. DNA for the CDR3: TGTGCCAGCAGTACGGACACGAACACTGAAGCTTTCTTT. Translating gives CASSTDTNTEAFF.

This clonotype occurred a few times. One end of the junction fails to match germline, which may point to a read error. The rearrangement links TRBV19 to TRBJ2-1, with TRBD1 identical over 8 bases. Germline-derived CDR1 and CDR2 are LNHDA and SQIVND (reference sequence). This CDR3 spans 13 amino acids. The CDR3, as DNA: TGTGTCAGTAGTATAGACAGGGGCAATGAGCAGTTCTTC. It is translated as CVSSIDRGNEQFF.

This clonotype has at least ten counts. The rearrangement links TRBV19 to TRBJ1-5; TRBD1 is a possible D gene (6 bases). Germline CDR1 LNHDA, CDR2 SQIVND (reference sequence). The CDR3 has 15 amino acids. V lost 3 bases and J lost 4, with 13 bases in between. The CDR3 loop reads CASSIQTRGNQPQHF. The CDR3 DNA follows: TGTGCCAGTAGTATCCAGACAAGGGGGAATCAGCCCCAGCATTTT.

This clonotype was detected a few times. This sequence joins TRBV7-2 and TRBJ2-3, with D perhaps matching TRBD1 or TRBD2 (5 bases each). V shed 6 bases and J shed 5 bases, with 15 bases lying between them. There are 14 residues in the CDR3. Germline lookup yields CDR1 SGHTA and CDR2 FQGNSA. The CDR3 here is CASRAMGVGDTQYF. The CDR3 nucleotides are TGTGCCAGCAGAGCCATGGGGGTCGGAGATACGCAGTATTTT. Full variable domain (rest looked up from reference TRBV7-2 and TRBJ2-3): GAGVSQSPSNKVTEKGKDVELRCDPISGHTALYWYRQSLGQGLEFLIYFQGNSAPDKSGLPSDRFSAERTGGSVSTLTIQRTQQEDSAVYLCASRAMGVGDTQYFGPGTRLTVL.

In its sample, this clonotype is medium-sized. The V gene is TRBV6-5, the J gene TRBJ2-7; TRBD2 matches 8 bases. Germline V gives CDR1 MNHEY, CDR2 SVGAGI. The CDR3 runs to 15 residues. The V gene end was trimmed by 0 bases and the J gene end by 5 bases; junction bases not matched to a gene: 6. Written as DNA, the CDR3 is TGTGCCAGCAGTTACTCTGGAAGCGGGAGCCACGAGCAGTACTTC. It codes for CASSYSGSGSHEQYF.

In its sample, this clonotype ranks as medium-sized. V usage is TRBV21-1 and J usage is TRBJ2-7; the table's D call, TRBD2, has no DNA check behind it. TRBV21-1 constitutes a pseudogene. This CDR3 comprises 13 residues. The CDR3 region is CASSKGTSYEQYF. The CDR3 DNA reads TGTGCCAGCAGCAAAGGGACTAGCTACGAGCAGTACTTC.

Ten or more counts support this clonotype. The J gene is TRBJ2-3, the V gene TRBV11-3; D is perhaps TRBD1 (7 bases). The CDR3 has 16 residues. V lost 4 bases to trimming and J lost 3 bases, with 17 bases between them. Germline V gene lookup returns CDR1 SGHNT and CDR2 YENEEA. Here the CDR3 DNA reads TGTGCCAGCAGCTCCGGGACGTCAGGGGGGACAGATACGCAGTATTTT. The encoded protein is CASSSGTSGGTDTQYF.

This clonotype has a count of ten or more. V is TRBV29-1 and J is TRBJ2-3; TRBD2 matches at 11 bases. The germline gives CDR1 SQVTM, CDR2 ANQGSEA. The CDR3 runs 15 residues. V was clipped by 7 bases and J by 3 bases; unmatched bases: 9. The CDR3 spells CSGQSTSGMTDTQYF. CDR3 bases: TGCAGCGGTCAGTCGACTAGCGGGATGACAGATACGCAGTATTTT.

This clonotype was seen a handful of times. The chain joins TRBV10-3 to TRBJ2-7, with unresolved D. This CDR3 comprises 14 residues. Trimming cost V 0 bases and J 4 bases, with 10 bases left between them. Germline CDR1 reads ENHRY; CDR2 reads SYGVKD. The DNA for the CDR3 is TGTGCCATCAGTGAGTCTGTAAGGGCTTACGAGCAGTACTTC. Amino acids: CAISESVRAYEQYF.